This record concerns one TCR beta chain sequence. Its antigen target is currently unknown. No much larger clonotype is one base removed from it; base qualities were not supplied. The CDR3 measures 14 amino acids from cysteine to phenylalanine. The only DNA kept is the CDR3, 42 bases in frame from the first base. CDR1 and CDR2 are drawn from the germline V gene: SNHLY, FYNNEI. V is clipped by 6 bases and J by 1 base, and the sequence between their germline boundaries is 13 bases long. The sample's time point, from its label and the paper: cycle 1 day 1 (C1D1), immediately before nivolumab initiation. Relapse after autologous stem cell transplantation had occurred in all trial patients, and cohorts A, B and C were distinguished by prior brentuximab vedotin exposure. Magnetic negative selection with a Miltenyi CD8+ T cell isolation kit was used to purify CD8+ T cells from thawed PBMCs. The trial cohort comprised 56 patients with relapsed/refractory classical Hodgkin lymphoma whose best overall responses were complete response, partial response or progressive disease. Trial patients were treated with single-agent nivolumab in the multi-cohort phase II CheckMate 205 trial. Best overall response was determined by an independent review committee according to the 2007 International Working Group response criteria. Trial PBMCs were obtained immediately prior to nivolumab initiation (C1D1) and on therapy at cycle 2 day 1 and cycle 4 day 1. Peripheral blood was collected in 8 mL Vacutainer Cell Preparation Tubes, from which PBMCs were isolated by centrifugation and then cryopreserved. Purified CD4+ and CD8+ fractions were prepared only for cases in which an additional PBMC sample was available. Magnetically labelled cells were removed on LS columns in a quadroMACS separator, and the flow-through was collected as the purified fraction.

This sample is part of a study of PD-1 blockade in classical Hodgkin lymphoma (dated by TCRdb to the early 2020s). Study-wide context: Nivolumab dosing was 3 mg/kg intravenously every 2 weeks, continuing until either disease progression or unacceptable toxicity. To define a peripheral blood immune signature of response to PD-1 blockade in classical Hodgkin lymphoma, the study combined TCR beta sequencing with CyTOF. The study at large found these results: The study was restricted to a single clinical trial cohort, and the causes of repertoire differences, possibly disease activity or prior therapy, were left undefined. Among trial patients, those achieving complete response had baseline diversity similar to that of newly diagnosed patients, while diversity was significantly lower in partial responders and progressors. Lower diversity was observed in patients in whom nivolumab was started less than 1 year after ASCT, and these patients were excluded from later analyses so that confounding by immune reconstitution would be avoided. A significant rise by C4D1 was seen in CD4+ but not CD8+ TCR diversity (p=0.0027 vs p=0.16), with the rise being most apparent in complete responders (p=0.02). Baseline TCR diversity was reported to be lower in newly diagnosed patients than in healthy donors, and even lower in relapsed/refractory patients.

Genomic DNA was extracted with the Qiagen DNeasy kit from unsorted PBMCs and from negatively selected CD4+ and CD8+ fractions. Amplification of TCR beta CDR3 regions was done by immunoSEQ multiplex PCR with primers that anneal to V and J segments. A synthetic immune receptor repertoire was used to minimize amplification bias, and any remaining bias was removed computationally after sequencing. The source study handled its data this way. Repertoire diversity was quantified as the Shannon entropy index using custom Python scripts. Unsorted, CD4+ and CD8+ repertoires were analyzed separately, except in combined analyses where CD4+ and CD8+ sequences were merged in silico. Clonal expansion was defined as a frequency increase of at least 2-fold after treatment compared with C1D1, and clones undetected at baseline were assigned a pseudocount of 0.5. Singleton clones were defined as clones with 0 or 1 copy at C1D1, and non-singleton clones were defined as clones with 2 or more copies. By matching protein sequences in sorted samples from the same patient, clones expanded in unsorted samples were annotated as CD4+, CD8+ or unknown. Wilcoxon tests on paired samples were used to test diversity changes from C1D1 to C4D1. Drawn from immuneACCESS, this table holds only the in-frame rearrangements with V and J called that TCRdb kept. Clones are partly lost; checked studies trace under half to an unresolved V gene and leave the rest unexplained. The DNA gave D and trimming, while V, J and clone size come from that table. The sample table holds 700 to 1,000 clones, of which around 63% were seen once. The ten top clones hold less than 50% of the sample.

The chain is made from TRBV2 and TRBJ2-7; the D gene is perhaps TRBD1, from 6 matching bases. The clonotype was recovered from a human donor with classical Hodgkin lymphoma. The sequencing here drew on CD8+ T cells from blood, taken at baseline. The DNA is TGTGCCAGCAGGACTTCGGACAGATCCTACGAGCAGTACTTC. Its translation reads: CASRTSDRSYEQYF.